The 19 T cell receptor beta chains given below trace back to one sample, sequenced in a study of human T cells and chemical hapten exposure. Indicated treatment: therapeutic diphenylcyclopropenone sensitization with weekly scalp DPC. The study used a library that attached unique molecular identifiers to individual cDNA molecules. From the reads, TCRdb called clonotypes with MiXCR, one entry per CDR3 protein. This sample has roughly 3,700 distinct CDR3 sequences; more than 45% occur once, and the top ten carry around 3%. Specimen: whole blood, collected before DPC sensitization or 2, 6, or about 24 weeks after (not recorded which). The receptors come from an adult with alopecia areata. Some clones in this sample may be carry-over from other donors' samples. This table probably holds off-target reads from a library built for another chain.

A few counts support this clonotype. The V and J genes are TRBV11-2 and TRBJ2-1; 7 bases match TRBD2. V shed 5 bases and J 6 bases; nucleotides not matched to a gene: 10. The CDR3 contains 15 residues. Germline-derived CDR1 and CDR2 are SGHAT and FQNNGV. DNA for the CDR3: TGTGCCAGCAGCCTGTGGACTAGTTGGGCCAATGAGCAGTTCTTC. Protein sequence: CASSLWTSWANEQFF.

This chain links TRBV6-5 with TRBJ2-7; 12 bases map to TRBD2. The CDR3 loop spans 17 amino acids. Looked up from germline, CDR1 is MNHEY and CDR2 is SVGAGI. The V gene end was trimmed by 3 bases and the J gene end by 2 bases; junction bases not matched to a gene: 8. Written as DNA, the CDR3 is TGTGCCAGCAGTTATGGACTAGCGGGGACCATTACCTACGAGCAGTACTTC. It translates to CASSYGLAGTITYEQYF.

This clonotype has more than one count but fewer than ten. The rearrangement links TRBV18 to TRBJ2-7, with 11 bases lining up with TRBD2. CDR1 and CDR2 from the germline V gene are KGHSH and LQKENI. Trimming took 3 bases from V and 5 from J; bases not matched to a gene: 6. CDR3 size: 15 residues. Written as DNA, the CDR3 is TGTGCCAGCTCACCTACTAGCGGGAGTAGCCACGAGCAGTACTTC. Its translation is CASSPTSGSSHEQYF. Drawing the rest from reference TRBV18 and TRBJ2-7, the complete variable domain is NAGVMQNPRHLVRRRGQEARLRCSPMKGHSHVYWYRQLPEEGLKFMVYLQKENIIDESGMPKERFSAEFPKEGPSILRIQQVVRGDSAAYFCASSPTSGSSHEQYFGPGTRLTVT.

The V call is TRBV29-1, the J call TRBJ2-7; 10 nucleotides line up with TRBD1. V was clipped by 1 base and J by 4 bases; unmatched bases: 4. The CDR3 is 14 amino acids. The germline gives CDR1 SQVTM, CDR2 ANQGSEA. The CDR3 nucleotides are TGCAGCGTTGAAGGCAGGACAGGGGGATACGAGCAGTACTTC. Translating it yields CSVEGRTGGYEQYF.

The chain carries TRBV12-3 or TRBV12-4 and TRBJ2-6; tentative D call: TRBD2 (6 bases). This CDR3 has 13 amino acids. Between the trimmed V and J ends, which lost 11 bases and 0 bases, there was a span of 8 bases. The CDR3 is CAGRSSGANVLTF. In DNA form, the CDR3 reads TGTGCCGGGAGGAGCTCTGGGGCCAACGTCCTGACTTTC.

The J gene is TRBJ2-3, the V gene TRBV7-9; possible D gene TRBD2, 5 bases. Germline V gene sequence: CDR1 SEHNR, CDR2 FQNEAQ (reference sequence). V lost 4 bases to trimming and J lost 0 bases, with 8 bases between them. The CDR3 contains 14 residues. CDR3 amino acids: CASSSWTSTDTQYF. The CDR3 DNA reads TGTGCCAGCAGCTCATGGACTAGCACAGATACGCAGTATTTT.

V usage is TRBV6-6 and J usage is TRBJ2-7, with 9 bases lining up with TRBD1. V lost 5 bases to trimming and J lost 5 bases; unmatched junction nucleotides: 7. Looked up from germline, CDR1 is MNHNY and CDR2 is SVGAGI (reference sequence). This CDR3 has 14 amino acids. The CDR3: CASSLGQGRDEQYF. In nucleotides, the CDR3 is TGTGCCAGCAGTCTCGGACAGGGGAGGGACGAGCAGTACTTC.

The chain has TRBV27 and TRBJ2-4, with a weak D call TRBD2 (6 bases). Trimming took 8 bases from V and 6 from J, leaving 14 bases between them. The CDR3 loop spans 13 amino acids. From germline, CDR1 is MNHEY and CDR2 SMNVEV (reference sequence). CDR3 in amino acids: CASGRLPANIQYF. The CDR3 nucleotides read TGTGCCAGCGGGAGGCTACCTGCAAACATTCAGTACTTC.

This clonotype was observed a few times. V gene TRBV7-9 combines with J gene TRBJ1-2; D uncertain. CDR1 and CDR2 from the germline V gene are SEHNR and FQNEAQ (reference sequence). The CDR3 is 12 residues long. Trimming removed 6 bases at V and 2 bases at J, with 7 bases between. CDR3 protein: CASSGRNYGYTF. The DNA for the CDR3 is TGTGCCAGCAGTGGCAGGAACTATGGCTACACCTTC. The full variable domain, completed using reference TRBV7-9 and TRBJ1-2, is DTGVSQNPRHKITKRGQNVTFRCDPISEHNRLYWYRQTLGQGPEFLTYFQNEAQLEKSRLLSDRFSAERPKGSFSTLEIQRTEQGDSAMYLCASSGRNYGYTFGSGTRLTVV.

V gene TRBV10-3 combines with J gene TRBJ2-7, with 8 bases identical to TRBD1. J gave up 5 bases and V 4 bases, and 4 bases lay outside the gene matches. CDR3 length equals 13 residues. Per the germline V gene, CDR1 is ENHRY and CDR2 is SYGVKD. CDR3 protein: CAISAQDRDEQYF. The CDR3 DNA reads TGTGCCATCAGTGCCCAGGACAGGGACGAGCAGTACTTC.

This clonotype was observed a few times. The genes are TRBV4-3 and TRBJ2-5; D might be TRBD2 (6 bases). Trimming shortened V by 0 bases and J by 2 bases, and 10 bases separated the two germline ends. Germline loops: CDR1 LGHNA, CDR2 YSLEER. CDR3 length equals 15 residues. CDR3 in DNA: TGCGCCAGCAGCCAAGATAGGGACTCACAAGAGACCCAGTACTTC. Protein: CASSQDRDSQETQYF.

This chain uses TRBV7-6 with TRBJ2-3, with D uncertain. Germline V lookup: CDR1 SGHVS, CDR2 FNYEAQ. The V gene lost 3 bases and the J gene lost 10 bases, with 14 bases spanning the gap. The CDR3 extends over 13 amino acids. The CDR3 nucleotides are TGTGCCAGCAGCTTTAGCCCTACGCTGGCGCAGTATTTT. Protein product: CASSFSPTLAQYF.

V and J are TRBV6-5 and TRBJ2-3; D uncertain. The V end was cut by 2 bases, the J end by 6 bases, with 12 bases between. The germline V gene encodes CDR1 MNHEY and CDR2 SVGAGI. The CDR3 runs to 14 residues. The CDR3 spells CASSYNRLTDTQYF. The CDR3 DNA sequence: TGTGCCAGCAGTTACAACAGACTCACCGATACGCAGTATTTT.

The chain employs TRBV20-1 and TRBJ2-7, with no clear D. Germline CDR1 DFQATT, CDR2 SNEGSKA (reference sequence). The CDR3 covers 13 residues. V was shortened by 3 bases and J by 2 bases, with 11 bases between the two germline ends. The CDR3 loop is CSARRLVAYEQYF. Here the CDR3 DNA reads TGCAGTGCTAGGCGGTTAGTTGCCTACGAGCAGTACTTC.

This sequence joins TRBV5-1 and TRBJ2-7; the D gene is possibly TRBD1 (7 bases). The CDR3 contains 16 residues. Germline V gives CDR1 SGHRS, CDR2 YFSETQ. V was shortened by 2 bases and J by 6 bases, with 21 bases between the two germline ends. The CDR3 bases are TGCGCCAGCAGCTTCGATCCAGGGGGGCCTGTCGCCGAGCAGTACTTC. Translation gives CASSFDPGGPVAEQYF.

The chain links TRBV6-6 to TRBJ2-3; maybe TRBD1 (5 bases). Germline CDR1 reads MNHNY; CDR2 reads SVGAGI (reference sequence). The CDR3 covers 14 residues. V lost 4 bases to trimming and J lost 6 bases, with 14 bases between them. CDR3 region: CASSSFPGRDTQYF. The CDR3 DNA reads as TGTGCCAGCAGTTCCTTCCCAGGGCGGGATACGCAGTATTTT.

The genes are TRBV6-1 and TRBJ2-2; TRBD2 aligns across 9 bases. The CDR3 covers 19 residues. Germline CDR1 and CDR2: MNHNS and SASEGT. V shed 2 bases, J shed 4 bases, and the junction held 14 bases outside the gene matches. As DNA, the CDR3 is TGTGCCAGCAGTGAATTAGCGGGAGTCCCCTCCCTTAGCACCGGGGAGCTGTTTTTT. Its protein is CASSELAGVPSLSTGELFF.

The DNA for the CDR3 is TGTGCCAGCAGTGACCCCCGAGCAGGGGGCTGGGCAGATACGCAGTATTTT. This codes for CASSDPRAGGWADTQYF. This chain connects TRBV6-5 to TRBJ2-3; TRBD1 agrees at 8 bases. V shed 5 bases and J 4 bases; nucleotides not matched to a gene: 14. The CDR3 loop spans 17 amino acids. Germline lookup yields CDR1 MNHEY and CDR2 SVGAGI.

This clonotype was found a few times. The rearrangement uses TRBV20-1 and TRBJ2-7; 12 bases are a match to TRBD2. V lost 0 bases to trimming and J lost 6 bases; unmatched junction nucleotides: 3. Germline CDR1 is DFQATT and CDR2 is SNEGSKA (reference sequence). This CDR3 spans 14 amino acids. The CDR3, as DNA: TGCAGTGCTAGAGAAGGGACTAGCGGGTCCGAGCAGTACTTC. It codes for CSAREGTSGSEQYF.